This T cell receptor (beta chain) is drawn from a study of blood T cell repertoires in COVID-19. Turning to the study itself: Whether acute or convalescent, the COVID-19 samples came from the United States, Italy and Spain. The cDNA or gDNA used as material had been derived from T cells, B-cell-depleted T cells, or PBMCs.

This CDR3 contains 15 residues. V was shortened by 0 bases and J by 7 bases, with 13 bases between the two germline ends. Looked up from germline, CDR1 is LGHNA and CDR2 is YSLEER. Per the authors' pipeline: Reference gene primer amplification gave nucleated cell count estimates. This table comes from immunoSEQ multiplex PCR, and its TCRdb copy is limited to in-frame clones, with some not included. V, J and clone size are taken as reported in that table, and D and trimming were inferred from the DNA itself. The data contain about 52,000 clones, 80% to 90% of them singletons. The chain combines TRBV4-3 with TRBJ1-5; D is unclear. This clonotype was sampled from an older man with acute or convalescent COVID-19. The sample taken for sequencing was peripheral blood. The DNA for the CDR3 is TGCGCCAGCAGCCAAGATTTCTATGAAAACCAGCCCCAGCATTTT. Translated, it gives CASSQDFYENQPQHF.